This entry concerns a single T cell receptor beta chain. Its matching antigen is unknown. At one of its ends the junction is not consistent with the germline gene, which may arise from a read error. Constant-segment-primed 5'RACE gave TCR alpha and TCR beta cDNA libraries with sample barcodes and UMIs. TCRdb called the 5' RACE reads again in MiXCR, with one record for every CDR3 protein. The data contain hundreds of thousands of distinct CDR3 sequences, roughly 15% of them singletons. The CDR3 length is 15 residues. These data come from a study of T-cell memory formation after mild COVID-19. Study results and limitations: There was no confirmation that second-wave clones peaking on day 37 were SARS-CoV-2 specific.

The chain uses TRBV12-3 or TRBV12-4 and TRBJ2-3, with TRBD2 matching over 11 bases. The sequence came from a man aged 18-30 years who had mild COVID-19 (a few samples of this study predate the infection). Cell type and time point are not known. The sample taken for sequencing was PBMCs or a T cell subset sorted from them (not recorded which). CDR3 in DNA: TGTGCCAGCAGCTTAGCGGGGGGGCTGCAAGATACGCAGTATTTT. This translates into CASSLAGGLQDTQYF.